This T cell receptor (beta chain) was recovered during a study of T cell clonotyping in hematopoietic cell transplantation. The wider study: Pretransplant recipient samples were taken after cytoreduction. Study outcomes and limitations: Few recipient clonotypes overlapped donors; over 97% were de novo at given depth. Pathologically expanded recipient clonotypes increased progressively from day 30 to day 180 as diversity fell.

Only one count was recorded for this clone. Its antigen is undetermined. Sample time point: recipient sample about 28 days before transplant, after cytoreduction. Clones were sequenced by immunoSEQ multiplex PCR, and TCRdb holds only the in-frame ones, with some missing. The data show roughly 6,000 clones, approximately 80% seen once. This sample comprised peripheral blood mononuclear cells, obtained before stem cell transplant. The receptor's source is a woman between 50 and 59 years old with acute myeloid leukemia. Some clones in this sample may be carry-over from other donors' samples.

The DNA for the CDR3 is TGTGCCACCAGCAGAGATCAGGGGGCCTTTTTCTCTGGAAACACCATATATTTT. This sequence encodes CATSRDQGAFFSGNTIYF. J is TRBJ1-3 and V is TRBV15; 8 bases match TRBD1. Germline CDR1 reads LNHNV; CDR2 reads YYDKDF (reference sequence). CDR3 length: 18 amino acids. The junction had 7 bases not matched to a gene; V was cut back by 0 bases and J by 0 bases.